This passage covers 9 T cell receptor beta chains from one sample sequenced in a study of regulatory T cells in long-lasting Graves disease. Time point meaning: newly diagnosed GD, antithyroid drugs for less than 3 months. The TCR library used RNA extracted from PBMCs. CDR3-region Arm-PCR and iRepertoire HTBI primers produced the TCR beta libraries. A single record per CDR3 protein comes from TCRdb applying MiXCR to the multiplex PCR reads. This table has over 300,000 distinct CDR3 sequences, roughly 16% appearing once. The sample consisted of peripheral blood mononuclear cells (PBMCs), taken at new diagnosis, from a patient treated with antithyroid drugs. Receptors originate from a female donor with Graves disease.

This clonotype has only a few counts. This rearrangement joins TRBV2 to TRBJ2-2; TRBD2 agrees at 9 bases. J lost 6 bases, V lost 1 base, and 6 bases had no gene match. Germline V gene data show CDR1 as SNHLY and CDR2 as FYNNEI. The CDR3 extends over 16 amino acids. The CDR3 nucleotides are TGTGCCAGCAGTGAAGAGGGACTAGCAGTAGCCGGGGAGCTGTTTTTT. It translates to CASSEEGLAVAGELFF.

This clonotype was observed a handful of times. The rearrangement joins TRBV4-1 to TRBJ1-1; D unclear. The CDR3 is made up of 18 amino acids. From germline, CDR1 is MGHRA and CDR2 YSYEKL. Trimming stripped 0 bases from V and 0 bases from J, with 17 bases between. In DNA, the CDR3 is TGCGCCAGCAGCCAAGAGGGTCTGGAAACCTCCATGAACACTGAAGCTTTCTTT. It codes for CASSQEGLETSMNTEAFF.

This clonotype was seen many times. This chain connects TRBV11-2 to TRBJ1-1; D perhaps matches TRBD1 (5 bases). Deletions cut 0 bases from V and 5 bases from J, with 7 bases between. This CDR3 has 13 residues. From germline, CDR1 is SGHAT and CDR2 FQNNGV. CDR3 region: CASSLDGGTEAFF. CDR3 DNA sequence: TGTGCCAGCAGCTTAGATGGGGGAACTGAAGCTTTCTTT.

This clonotype was seen repeatedly, ten times or more. The V and J genes are TRBV28 and TRBJ1-1; the D gene is possibly TRBD1 (5 bases). The V gene's germline CDR1 is MDHEN and CDR2 SYDVKM. Between the trimmed V and J ends, which lost 3 bases and 5 bases, there was a span of 19 bases. The CDR3 has 16 amino acids. In nucleotides, the CDR3 is TGTGCCAGCAGTTTCGGGTCCGAGGGGAGGCGGACTGAAGCTTTCTTT. This codes for CASSFGSEGRRTEAFF.

Ten or more counts support this clonotype. The V and J genes are TRBV15 and TRBJ2-5; D could derive from TRBD1 or TRBD2 (7 bases each). Trimming stripped 3 bases from V and 4 bases from J, with 15 bases between. Germline CDR1 and CDR2: LNHNV and YYDKDF (reference sequence). The CDR3 spans 15 residues. The CDR3 loop reads CATSSRRGGGETQYF. DNA of the CDR3: TGTGCCACCAGCAGCCGCAGGGGGGGGGGAGAGACCCAGTACTTC.

This clonotype was recorded at least ten times. A read error is likely, as this CDR3 ends without the conserved phenylalanine or tryptophan. The chain couples TRBV5-6 to TRBJ1-1; D unresolved. Trimming took 1 base from V and 10 from J, leaving 11 bases between them. Germline-derived CDR1 and CDR2 are SGHDT and YYEEEE. The CDR3 length is 12 residues. CDR3 protein: CASSLIGIGAFL. The CDR3 region has the DNA TGTGCCAGCAGCTTGATAGGGATTGGAGCTTTCCTT.

In the case of this clonotype: A much larger clone sits a single nucleotide away, making a read error possible. The V and J genes are TRBV6-1 and TRBJ2-1; maybe TRBD2 (5 bases). In germline, CDR1 is MNHNS, CDR2 SASEGT. The CDR3 runs 13 residues. CDR3 DNA sequence: TGTGCCAACAGTCCCCAACTAGGCATGGAGCAGTTCTTC. Protein: CANSPQLGMEQFF.

The chain carries TRBV29-1 and TRBJ2-1; 13 bases are shared with TRBD2. The CDR3 spans 18 residues. J lost 6 bases, V lost 1 base, and 12 bases had no gene match. CDR1 SQVTM and CDR2 ANQGSEA come from the germline V gene. The CDR3 sequence is CSVEARLAGGLMLNEQFF. As DNA, the CDR3 is TGCAGCGTTGAAGCTAGACTAGCGGGAGGTCTGATGCTCAATGAGCAGTTCTTC.

This clonotype was seen more than once but under ten times. V is TRBV2 and J is TRBJ1-2, with a possible D match to TRBD1 (6 bases). The germline V gene encodes CDR1 SNHLY and CDR2 FYNNEI. The CDR3 totals 18 residues. Trimming took off 3 bases at V and 4 bases at J, with 24 bases between the two ends. In nucleotides, the CDR3 is TGTGCCAGCAGTGATAATCGGGACACCCTAATCCTCCCCTATGGCTACACCTTC. Translating it yields CASSDNRDTLILPYGYTF.